The 9 T cell receptor beta chains below were found in one sample sequenced in a study of T cell repertoires in cytomegalovirus infection. TCRdb reprocessed the reads via MiXCR and lists one record per CDR3 protein. The repertoire consists of around 180,000 distinct CDR3 sequences, with 28% occurring once and the leading ten covering 31%. Material: PBMCs. These TCRs come from a human donor in good health (CMV status not recorded). Some clones in this sample may be carry-over from other donors' samples.

As to this clonotype: The junction and the germline gene differ at one end; a read error may be behind it. This chain joins TRBV2 and TRBJ2-1; 9 nucleotides agree with TRBD2. Germline values: CDR1 SNHLY, CDR2 FYNNEI. The CDR3 totals 13 residues. The CDR3 loop is CASSEARAGGQVF. CDR3 DNA sequence: TGTGCCAGCAGTGAAGCGCGAGCGGGGGGCCAAGTCTTC.

This clonotype has only one observation. V and J are TRBV29-1 and TRBJ2-7, with 7 bases identical to TRBD1. Germline V gene data show CDR1 as SQVTM and CDR2 as ANQGSEA. V lost 5 bases, J lost 1 base, and 5 bases stayed unmatched. The CDR3 length is 13 residues. The CDR3 DNA sequence: TGCAGCGTTTCTGACAGGGAGTCCTACGAGCAGTACTTC. Amino acids: CSVSDRESYEQYF.

The rearrangement links TRBV2 to TRBJ1-1; 10 bases are shared with TRBD1. This CDR3 has 12 residues. CDR1 is SNHLY and CDR2 is FYNNEI in the germline V gene. V trimming: 6 bases; J trimming: 11 bases; junction bases outside the gene matches: 6. In DNA form, the CDR3 reads TGTGCCAGCAGGACGACAGGGGGCTCGGCTTTCTTT. Amino acid sequence: CASRTTGGSAFF.

This clonotype occurred a few times. Here the CDR3 reads CSASNQPPYEQYF. Here the CDR3 DNA reads TGCAGTGCTAGTAACCAGCCACCCTACGAGCAGTACTTC. The chain employs TRBV20-1 and TRBJ2-7; no clear D. CDR1 and CDR2 (germline): DFQATT, SNEGSKA (reference sequence). The CDR3 extends over 13 amino acids. V lost 3 bases and J lost 2, with 11 bases in between.

This chain uses TRBV15 with TRBJ1-1; possibly TRBD1 for D (6 bases). The germline gives CDR1 LNHNV, CDR2 YYDKDF (reference sequence). CDR3 size: 16 residues. The germline V and J ends were trimmed by 1 base and 11 bases, with 23 bases remaining between them. The CDR3 protein is CATSRGFRSRAQGAFF. The DNA for the CDR3 is TGTGCCACCAGCAGAGGTTTTCGGAGTAGGGCGCAGGGGGCTTTCTTT.

This clonotype has only a few counts. This rearrangement joins TRBV29-1 to TRBJ1-1; TRBD1 matches 7 bases. J lost 6 bases, V lost 6 bases, and 13 bases had no gene match. Germline V gives CDR1 SQVTM, CDR2 ANQGSEA. The CDR3 length is 14 residues. The DNA for the CDR3 is TGCAGCGTGGGGGACAGCTGGGAGGCCTCTGAAGCTTTCTTT. This encodes CSVGDSWEASEAFF.

This chain joins TRBV12-3 or TRBV12-4 and TRBJ1-1, with 8 bases aligning to TRBD1. CDR3 length: 16 residues. Losses at the gene ends were 6 bases for V and 0 bases for J; bases not matched to a gene: 9. CDR3 sequence: CASSPDRDRVNTEAFF. The CDR3 DNA follows: TGTGCCAGCAGCCCGGACAGGGATCGGGTGAACACTGAAGCTTTCTTT.

This clonotype came up many times. V usage is TRBV7-2 and J usage is TRBJ2-1; 9 nucleotides agree with TRBD2. The CDR3 extends over 17 amino acids. The germline CDR1 and CDR2 sequences are SGHTA and FQGNSA. The V gene end was trimmed by 5 bases and the J gene end by 5 bases; junction bases not matched to a gene: 13. The CDR3 nucleotides are TGTGCCAGCAGCACAGACGGGGTGGCGGGGGGGGACAATGAGCAGTTCTTC. This codes for CASSTDGVAGGDNEQFF.

This clonotype is judged medium-sized. The V and J genes are TRBV4-2 and TRBJ2-7; TRBD1 aligns across 7 bases. Trimming took 0 bases from V and 7 from J; bases not matched to a gene: 6. The germline V gene encodes CDR1 LGHNA and CDR2 YNFKEQ. This CDR3 spans 14 amino acids. CDR3 sequence reads: CASSQDKGAGEQYF. The CDR3 nucleotides are TGTGCCAGCAGCCAAGATAAGGGGGCAGGGGAGCAGTACTTC.